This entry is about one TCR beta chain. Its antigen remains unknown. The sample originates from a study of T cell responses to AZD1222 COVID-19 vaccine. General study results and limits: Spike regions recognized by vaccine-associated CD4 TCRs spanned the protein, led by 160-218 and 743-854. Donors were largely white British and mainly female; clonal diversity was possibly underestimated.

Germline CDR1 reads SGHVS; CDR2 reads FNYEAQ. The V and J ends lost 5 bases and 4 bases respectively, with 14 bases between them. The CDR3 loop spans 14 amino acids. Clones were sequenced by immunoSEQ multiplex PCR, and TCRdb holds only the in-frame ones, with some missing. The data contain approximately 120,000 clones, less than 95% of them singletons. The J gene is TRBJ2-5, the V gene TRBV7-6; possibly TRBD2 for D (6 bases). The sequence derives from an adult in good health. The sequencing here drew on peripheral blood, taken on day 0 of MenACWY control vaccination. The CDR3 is CASSRRVGGETQYF. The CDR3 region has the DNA TGTGCCAGCAGCCGCCGAGTGGGGGGAGAGACCCAGTACTTC. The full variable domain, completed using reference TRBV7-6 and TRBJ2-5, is GAGVSQSPRYKVTKRGQDVALRCDPISGHVSLYWYRQALGQGPEFLTYFNYEAQQDKSGLPNDRFSAERPEGSISTLTIQRTEQRDSAMYRCASSRRVGGETQYFGPGTRLLVL.